This T cell receptor (beta chain) stems from a study of a mutant IDH1 vaccine in newly diagnosed glioma. For the study at large: Former treatment meant radiotherapy, temozolomide, or both; the majority had gotten both.

Method: immunoSEQ multiplex PCR; TCRdb's copy keeps in-frame clones and lacks some. The top ten clones hold over 8% of a sample with some 68,000 clones, about four fifths of them seen once. Time point indicated: baseline, week 1 (first vaccination visit). As to treatment: pre-vaccination baseline after standard-of-care therapy. New WHO grade 3 or 4 astrocytomas that were IDH1-mutant and ATRX-lost occurred in the donors. Between the trimmed V and J ends, which lost 3 bases and 9 bases, there was a span of 21 bases. The germline CDR1 and CDR2 sequences are SQVTM and ANQGSEA. There are 14 residues in the CDR3.

The sample consisted of PBMCs, taken from a glioma patient treated with radiotherapy, temozolomide or both. This receptor was identified in a man aged 50-59 years with glioma. V usage is TRBV29-1 and J usage is TRBJ2-7; TRBD2 might be the D (6 bases). The CDR3 loop is CSVEAPEEGTVQYF. CDR3 nucleotides: TGCAGCGTTGAGGCCCCAGAGGAGGGGACGGTGCAGTACTTC.